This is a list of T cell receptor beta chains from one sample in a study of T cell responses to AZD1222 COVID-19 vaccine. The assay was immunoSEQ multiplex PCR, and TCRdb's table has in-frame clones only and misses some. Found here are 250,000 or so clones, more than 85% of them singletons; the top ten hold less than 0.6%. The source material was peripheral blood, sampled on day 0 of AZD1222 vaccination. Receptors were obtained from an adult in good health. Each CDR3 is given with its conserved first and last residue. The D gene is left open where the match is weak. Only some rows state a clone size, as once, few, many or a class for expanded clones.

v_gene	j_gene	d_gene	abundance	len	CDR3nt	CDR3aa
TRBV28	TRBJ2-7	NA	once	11	TGTGGGACGGGACCCAGCTACGAGCAGTACTTC	CGTGPSYEQYF
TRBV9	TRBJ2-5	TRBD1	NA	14	TGTGCCAGCAGCACCGGACAGGGGAGAGAGACCCAGTACTTC	CASSTGQGRETQYF
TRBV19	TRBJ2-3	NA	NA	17	TGTGCCAGTAGCCTTGGACATCCCCCTCGGGGCACAGATACGCAGTATTTT	CASSLGHPPRGTDTQYF
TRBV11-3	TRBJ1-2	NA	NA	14	TGTGCCAGCAGCTTCGGGCGCTCTAAGGGTGGCTACACCTTC	CASSFGRSKGGYTF
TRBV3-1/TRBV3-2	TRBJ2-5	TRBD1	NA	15	TGTGCCAGCAGCCATGGGACAGGGGGCCGAGAGACCCAGTACTTC	CASSHGTGGRETQYF
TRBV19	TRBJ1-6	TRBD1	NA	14	TGTGCCAGTAGTATTGACAGGGGAGATTCACCCCTCCACTTT	CASSIDRGDSPLHF
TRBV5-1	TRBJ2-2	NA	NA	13	TGCGCCAGCAGCTGGTCCGACGAAGCCGAGCTGTTTTTT	CASSWSDEAELFF
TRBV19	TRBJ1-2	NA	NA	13	TGTGCCAGTAGTATAGGGGCAGCGGCTGGCTACACCTTC	CASSIGAAAGYTF
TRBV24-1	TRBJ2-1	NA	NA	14	TGTGCCACCAGTGATTTTGGCGGGTACAATGAGCAGTTCTTC	CATSDFGGYNEQFF
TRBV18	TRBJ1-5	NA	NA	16	TGTGCCAGCTCACCGCCCACCGGGACGGGCAATCAGCCCCAGCATTTT	CASSPPTGTGNQPQHF
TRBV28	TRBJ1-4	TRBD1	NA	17	TGTGCCAGCAGTCGCGGGACAGGGGGCGCGGTCAATGAAAAACTGTTTTTT	CASSRGTGGAVNEKLFF
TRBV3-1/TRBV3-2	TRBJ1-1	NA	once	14	TGTGCCAGCAGCCAAGATCTAGCGGCCAGGAGGGCTTTCTTT	CASSQDLAARRAFF
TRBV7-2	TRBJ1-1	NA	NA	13	TGTGCCAGCAGCTTTCTTGCTGTCGCTGAAGCTTTCTTT	CASSFLAVAEAFF
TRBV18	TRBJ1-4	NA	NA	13	TGTGCCAGCTCACCCCCGGGGGATGAAAAACTGTTTTTT	CASSPPGDEKLFF
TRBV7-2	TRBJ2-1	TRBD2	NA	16	TGTGCCAGCAGCCTCTTAGCGGGCGGCTCCTACAATGAGCAGTTCTTC	CASSLLAGGSYNEQFF
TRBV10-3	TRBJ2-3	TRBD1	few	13	TGTGCCGCTCGGACAGGGGAGGCAGATACGCAGTATTTT	CAARTGEADTQYF
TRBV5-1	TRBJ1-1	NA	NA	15	TGCGCCAGCAGCTTGGGTGGGACACTAAACACTGAAGCTTTCTTT	CASSLGGTLNTEAFF
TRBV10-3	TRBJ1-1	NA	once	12	TGTGCCATTGGGGCAGCGAACACTGAAGCTTTCTTT	CAIGAANTEAFF
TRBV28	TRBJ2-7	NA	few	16	TGTGCCAGCAGTTTCTTAGGACCGGGGGCCCTCGGCGAGCAGTACTTC	CASSFLGPGALGEQYF
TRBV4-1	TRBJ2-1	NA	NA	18	TGCGCCAGCAGCCAACCAAAAACTGGGGACACCTACTACAATGAGCAGTTCTTC	CASSQPKTGDTYYNEQFF
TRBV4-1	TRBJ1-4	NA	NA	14	TGCGCCAGCAGCACTCGACAGGCGCGAGAAAAACTGTTTTTT	CASSTRQAREKLFF
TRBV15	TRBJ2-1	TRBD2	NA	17	TGTGCCACCAGCAGAAAGGGACTAGCGGGGGGGTACAATGAGCAGTTCTTC	CATSRKGLAGGYNEQFF
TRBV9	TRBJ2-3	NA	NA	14	TGTGCCAGCAGCCCCCTGACCAGCACAGATACGCAGTATTTT	CASSPLTSTDTQYF
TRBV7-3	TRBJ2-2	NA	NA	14	TGTGCCAGCAGCTTAGTCCAGGGTGGCGGGGAGCTGTTTTTT	CASSLVQGGGELFF
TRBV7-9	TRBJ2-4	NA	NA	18	TGTGCCAGCAGCCCCATGCCTGGGGCGCGTCTAGCCAAAAACATTCAGTACTTC	CASSPMPGARLAKNIQYF
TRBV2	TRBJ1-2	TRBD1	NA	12	TGTGCCAGCTCTGGGACAGGGGATGGCTACACCTTC	CASSGTGDGYTF
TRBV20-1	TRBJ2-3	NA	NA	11	TGCAGTGCTCGAATCGCAGATACGCAGTATTTT	CSARIADTQYF
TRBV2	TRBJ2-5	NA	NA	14	TGTGCCAGCAAGCGGTTTGGGGGTCAAGAGACCCAGTACTTC	CASKRFGGQETQYF
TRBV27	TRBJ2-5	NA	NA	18	TGTGCCAGCAGTTTGGGTCCCGGGACGCTAGTGGGGTTGGAGACCCAGTACTTC	CASSLGPGTLVGLETQYF
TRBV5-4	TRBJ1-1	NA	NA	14	TGTGCCAGCAGCTTGGAGCTGGAAAACACTGAAGCTTTCTTT	CASSLELENTEAFF
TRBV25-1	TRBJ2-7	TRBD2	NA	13	TGTGCCAGCAGTGAAGGATGGGGGGGGGAGCAGTACTTC	CASSEGWGGEQYF
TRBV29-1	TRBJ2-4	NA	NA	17	TGCAGCGTTGAAGATCTGTCGGCTCTTGGGACCAAAAACATTCAGTACTTC	CSVEDLSALGTKNIQYF